One and the same sample provided the 9 T cell receptor beta chains below, sequenced in a study of shared clonotypes between healthy human individuals. CD45RO negativity and positive selection for CCR7 defined naive CD8 cells, a population that excluded terminally differentiated effector memory CD45RA+ cells. Data came from immunoSEQ multiplex PCR; TCRdb stores just in-frame clones and leaves some out. The data hold more than 2 million clones, with 80% to 95% observed a single time. The sample consisted of naive CD8+ T cells from PBMCs. The receptors originated from a man between 18 and 35 years old in good health. Some clones in this sample may be carry-over from other donors' samples.

The V gene is TRBV9, the J gene TRBJ2-3, with D perhaps TRBD2 (5 bases). Deletions cut 0 bases from V and 2 bases from J, with 10 bases between. Germline CDR1 SGDLS, CDR2 YYNGEE. The CDR3 extends over 15 amino acids. CDR3 bases: TGTGCCAGCAGCGTAGCTACGGGAAACACAGATACGCAGTATTTT. Translating gives CASSVATGNTDTQYF.

The chain recombines TRBV6-5 with TRBJ2-1; 8 positions agree with TRBD2. Germline CDR1 MNHEY, CDR2 SVGAGI. This CDR3 is 13 amino acids long. With V trimmed by 6 bases and J by 8 bases, 6 bases remained unmatched. Here the CDR3 reads CASSGTSRYEQFF. CDR3 nucleotides: TGTGCCAGCAGCGGGACTAGTAGGTATGAGCAGTTCTTC.

V gene TRBV4-3 combines with J gene TRBJ2-1, with TRBD1 matching 7 bases. The CDR3 is 15 amino acids. Unmatched junction bases numbered 7, after V lost 2 bases and J lost 6 bases. Germline assignment: CDR1 LGHNA and CDR2 YSLEER. CDR3 nucleotides: TGCGCCAGCAGCCAACTTACAGGGGTGGGCAATGAGCAGTTCTTC. Amino acid sequence: CASSQLTGVGNEQFF.

This sequence joins TRBV28 and TRBJ1-4, with D unresolved. CDR3 length: 14 residues. Deletions cut 6 bases from V and 7 bases from J, with 15 bases between. Looked up from germline, CDR1 is MDHEN and CDR2 is SYDVKM. The CDR3 region has the DNA TGTGCCAGCAGCCTACCTCGTCGGGGTGAAAAACTGTTTTTT. Amino acids: CASSLPRRGEKLFF.

The J gene is TRBJ2-7, the V gene TRBV10-2; 7 positions match TRBD2. The CDR3 runs 14 residues. Trimming at V came to 4 bases and at J to 7 bases, leaving 10 bases not matched to a gene. Germline CDR1 and CDR2: WSHSY and SAAADI. The CDR3 coding sequence is TGCGCCAGCAGTGTGGGCGGGAGAGGTTGGGAGCAGTACTTC. It specifies CASSVGGRGWEQYF.

The gene calls are TRBV4-2 and TRBJ2-7, with 7 nucleotides matching TRBD2. V lost 4 bases, J lost 0 bases, and 3 bases stayed unmatched. This CDR3 comprises 14 residues. The germline V gene has CDR1 LGHNA and CDR2 YNFKEQ. The CDR3 spells CASSPGLVSYEQYF. CDR3 nucleotides: TGTGCCAGCAGCCCCGGACTAGTCTCCTACGAGCAGTACTTC.

The gene calls are TRBV18 and TRBJ1-1; a possible D gene is TRBD1 (5 bases). V was clipped by 1 base and J by 8 bases, with 11 bases between them. Germline CDR1 is KGHSH and CDR2 is LQKENI. This CDR3 is built from 13 residues. CDR3 in DNA: TGTGCCAGCTCACCACATCCACGGGGCGAAGCTTTCTTT. This encodes CASSPHPRGEAFF.

V is TRBV23-1 and J is TRBJ1-1; TRBD1 might be the D (5 bases). TRBV23-1 is classed as an ORF, of uncertain function. This CDR3 is built from 14 residues. The V gene lost 2 bases and the J gene lost 1 base, with 8 bases spanning the gap. The CDR3 sequence: CASSQGQSNTEAFF. The CDR3 bases are TGCGCCAGCAGTCAAGGACAATCGAACACTGAAGCTTTCTTT.

The genes are TRBV4-1 and TRBJ2-4, with TRBD2 as a possible D gene (5 bases). The V end was cut by 1 base, the J end by 6 bases, with 7 bases between. Germline CDR1 is MGHRA and CDR2 is YSYEKL. The CDR3 has 13 residues. In nucleotides, the CDR3 is TGCGCCAGCAGCCAAGGAACTAGAAACATTCAGTACTTC. It translates to CASSQGTRNIQYF.